Shown below are 20 T cell receptor beta chains from a single sample sequenced in a study of monozygotic twins with inflammatory bowel disease. TCRdb reworked the 5' RACE reads into one entry per CDR3 protein, no DNA. This table holds 310,000 or so distinct CDR3 sequences. Sequenced: blood. Receptors originate from a human donor with ulcerative colitis or Crohn's disease, or a healthy co-twin of an affected twin (not recorded which).

The chain combines TRBV20-1 with TRBJ1-4; the TCRdb call, TRBD1, lacks DNA for checking. The CDR3 consists of 13 residues. The germline V gene has CDR1 DFQATT and CDR2 SNEGSKA (reference sequence). The CDR3 sequence is CSALTEPPRKLFF.

This chain connects TRBV11-2 to TRBJ1-1. CDR1 is SGHAT and CDR2 is FQNNGV in the germline V gene. There are 13 residues in the CDR3. The CDR3 spells CASSLRSTYEAFF.

This rearrangement joins TRBV27 to TRBJ1-4; TCRdb's assignment of TRBD1 cannot be checked, as there is no DNA. This CDR3 spans 15 amino acids. Germline V gives CDR1 MNHEY, CDR2 SMNVEV (reference sequence). The CDR3 loop reads CASRGQGAAEEKLFF.

The chain couples TRBV27 to TRBJ1-2; no DNA is available, so the TRBD1 call from TCRdb remains unchecked. Germline CDR1 and CDR2: MNHEY and SMNVEV (reference sequence). This CDR3 comprises 13 residues. CDR3 protein: CASSLSGQPGYTF.

The chain employs TRBV28 and TRBJ2-5; TCRdb designates TRBD2, a call that cannot be tested without DNA. Germline lookup yields CDR1 MDHEN and CDR2 SYDVKM. This CDR3 has 15 residues. This CDR3 is CASSVPGYLGETQYF.

This rearrangement joins TRBV6-1 to TRBJ2-4; TCRdb's D call, TRBD1, is unchecked because there is no DNA. This CDR3 has 15 amino acids. The germline V gene has CDR1 MNHNS and CDR2 SASEGT. CDR3 in amino acids: CASSIRGTAKNIQYF.

This chain connects TRBV12-3 or TRBV12-4 to TRBJ1-3; no DNA is available, so the TRBD1 call from TCRdb remains unchecked. The CDR3 spans 13 residues. CDR3 loop: CASSSDRRNTIYF.

The chain is built from TRBV15 and TRBJ1-2; TCRdb lists TRBD1, though no DNA is available to test this call. Germline V gene lookup returns CDR1 LNHNV and CDR2 YYDKDF (reference sequence). The CDR3 extends over 13 amino acids. CDR3: CATSSYRGGGYTF.

This rearrangement joins TRBV6-2 or TRBV6-3 to TRBJ2-2. Germline V gene sequence: CDR1 MNHEY, CDR2 SVGEGT. This CDR3 spans 11 amino acids. CDR3 loop: CASHDFGELFF.

V gene TRBV7-2 combines with J gene TRBJ2-1. CDR1 SGHTA and CDR2 FQGNSA come from the germline V gene. The CDR3 totals 11 residues. This CDR3 reads CASSFLREQFF.

The V gene is TRBV5-1, the J gene TRBJ2-1; the D call from TCRdb, TRBD2, cannot be confirmed without DNA. The CDR3 is made up of 15 amino acids. Germline V gives CDR1 SGHRS, CDR2 YFSETQ. This CDR3 is CASSLALGEAAEQFF. Looking up the rest from reference TRBV5-1 and TRBJ2-1 gives the full variable domain: KAGVTQTPRYLIKTRGQQVTLSCSPISGHRSVSWYQQTPGQGLQFLFEYFSETQRNKGNFPGRFSGRQFSNSRSEMNVSTLELGDSALYLCASSLALGEAAEQFFGPGTRLTVL.

The gene calls are TRBV3-1 and TRBJ1-2. CDR1 and CDR2 from the germline V gene are LGHDT and YNNKEL (reference sequence). The CDR3 runs to 13 residues. The CDR3: CASSLGGFYGYTF.

The rearrangement uses TRBV29-1 and TRBJ2-5; TCRdb indicates TRBD2, and absent DNA this call remains unverified. CDR1 is SQVTM and CDR2 is ANQGSEA in the germline V gene. There are 15 residues in the CDR3. The CDR3 reads CSVLTSGGHQETQYF.

V and J are TRBV7-9 and TRBJ2-2; the TCRdb call, TRBD2, lacks DNA for checking. Germline CDR1 SEHNR, CDR2 FQNEAQ (reference sequence). CDR3 length: 14 residues. The CDR3 sequence: CASSREAGAGELFF.

The chain links TRBV7-9 to TRBJ2-1; TCRdb reports TRBD2, a call that lacks DNA to check it against. CDR3 length: 17 amino acids. Germline assignment: CDR1 SEHNR and CDR2 FQNEAQ (reference sequence). The CDR3 sequence is CASSFPETSGSSGEQFF.

The chain links TRBV20-1 to TRBJ2-4; TCRdb indicates TRBD1, and absent DNA this call remains unverified. There are 15 residues in the CDR3. CDR1 is DFQATT, CDR2 SNEGSKA, per germline (reference sequence). The CDR3 reads CSARDLGTAKNIQYF.

The rearrangement uses TRBV5-4 and TRBJ2-7; checking the TCRdb D call of TRBD1 is not possible without DNA. The germline V gene has CDR1 SGHNT and CDR2 YYREEE (reference sequence). This CDR3 comprises 14 residues. CDR3 loop: CASSFSGQAYEQYF.

The chain couples TRBV4-1 to TRBJ1-4. The CDR3 length is 16 residues. Germline CDR1 reads MGHRA; CDR2 reads YSYEKL. The CDR3 reads CASSRIVTATNEKLFF.

This rearrangement joins TRBV6-5 to TRBJ1-6; TCRdb's D gene call, TRBD1, goes unchecked for lack of DNA. The CDR3 length is 13 residues. The germline CDR1 and CDR2 sequences are MNHEY and SVGAGI. This CDR3 reads CASSYHEQGTLHF.

This sequence joins TRBV5-5 and TRBJ1-5. Germline values: CDR1 SGHKS, CDR2 YYEKEE (reference sequence). This CDR3 is built from 15 residues. The CDR3 loop reads CASSLGLPGDQPQHF.